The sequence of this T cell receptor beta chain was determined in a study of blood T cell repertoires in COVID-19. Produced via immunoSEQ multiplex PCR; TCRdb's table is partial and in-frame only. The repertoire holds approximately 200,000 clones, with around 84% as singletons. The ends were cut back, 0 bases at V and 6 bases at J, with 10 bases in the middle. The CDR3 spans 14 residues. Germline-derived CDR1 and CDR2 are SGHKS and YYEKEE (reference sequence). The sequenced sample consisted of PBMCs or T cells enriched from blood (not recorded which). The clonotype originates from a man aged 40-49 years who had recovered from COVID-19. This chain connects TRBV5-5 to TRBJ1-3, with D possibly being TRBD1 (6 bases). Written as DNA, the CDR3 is TGTGCCAGCAGCTTGGAGCAGGGGCTAAACACCATATATTTT. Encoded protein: CASSLEQGLNTIYF.